This T cell receptor (beta chain) was identified in a study of blood T cells in healthy people across ages. Study findings and constraints: Comparison with aged donors showed that long-lived donors had more naive CD4+ cells and higher diversity.

At least 7 million PBMCs were isolated per sample. Germline-derived CDR1 and CDR2 are DFQATT and SNEGSKA (reference sequence). The CDR3 spans 16 residues. V lost 2 bases and J 2 bases, leaving 15 bases between the germline ends. The use of a sample-barcoded 5' primer and a J-beta primer mix characterized a second PCR of roughly 7 to 11 cycles. Each cDNA molecule was tagged by a template-switch adaptor with 12 random nucleotides. TCRdb processed the 5' RACE reads anew with MiXCR; each CDR3 protein has one entry. This sample has roughly 1,700,000 distinct CDR3 sequences, with 28% found just once. As concerns this clonotype: Its cognate antigen is unknown.

The source of this sequence is a woman aged 25 to 45 in good health. The chain links TRBV20-1 to TRBJ2-2; D might be TRBD2 (6 bases). The specimen was blood. CDR3 coding DNA: TGCAGTGCTAGAATCGGGGCTAGCGTAAACACCGGGGAGCTGTTTTTT. This translates into CSARIGASVNTGELFF.